These T cell receptor beta chains were read from a single sample in a study of control samples from healthy donors and cancer patients. Assay used: immunoSEQ multiplex PCR; TCRdb lists only in-frame clones, some missing. Found here are approximately 230,000 clones, roughly 87% of them singletons; the top ten hold 10% to 15%. The sequencing sample was made of PBMCs. These receptors were obtained from a woman between 55 and 75 years old with lung cancer. Each CDR3 is given with its conserved first and last residue. The D gene is left open where the match is weak. The size entry is marked missing in some rows and otherwise reads once, few, many or a size class.

J | D | V | size | DNA | CDR3
TRBJ2-5 | NA | TRBV5-1 | NA | TGCGCCAGCAGCACGCGACAGCCCCGCCAAGAGACCCAGTACTTC | CASSTRQPRQETQYF
TRBJ2-1 | NA | TRBV30 | NA | TGTGCCTGGATCAGGTGGCAGGGCCCCTACAATGAGCAGTTCTTC | CAWIRWQGPYNEQFF
TRBJ1-1 | NA | TRBV5-6 | NA | TGTGCCAGCAGCAGGGGGGGAAAGGACACTGAAGCTTTCTTT | CASSRGGKDTEAFF
TRBJ2-1 | NA | TRBV5-1 | NA | TGCGCCAGCAGCTTGGAAGGGGACAATGAGCAGTTCTTC | CASSLEGDNEQFF
TRBJ1-1 | NA | TRBV28 | NA | TGTGCCAGCAATCTAGCGGGGGACGGCATGAACACTGAAGCTTTCTTT | CASNLAGDGMNTEAFF
TRBJ1-2 | NA | TRBV28 | once | TGTGCCAGCGGACGGATCTATGGCTACACCTTC | CASGRIYGYTF
TRBJ2-5 | NA | TRBV5-8 | NA | TGTGCCAGCAGCTTGTGGGGTGGGGAGACCCAGTACTTC | CASSLWGGETQYF
TRBJ1-2 | NA | TRBV7-9 | NA | TGTGCCAGCAGCTTATCGGGGACCAACTATGGCTACACCTTC | CASSLSGTNYGYTF
TRBJ1-1 | NA | TRBV5-1 | NA | TGCGCCAGCAGCCCTGGGGCCTCCTTTACGAACACTGAAGCTTTCTTT | CASSPGASFTNTEAFF
TRBJ2-7 | TRBD1 | TRBV7-6 | NA | TGTGCCAGCAGCTTAGCGGGACAGGGCGTGCACGAGCAGTACTTC | CASSLAGQGVHEQYF
TRBJ2-5 | TRBD2 | TRBV6-5 | NA | TGTGCCAGCAGTTACCTGATTAGCGGGGACCAAGAGACCCAGTACTTC | CASSYLISGDQETQYF
TRBJ1-1 | TRBD1 | TRBV2 | NA | TGTGCCAGCTCGGGACAGGGGTTATCGGGCACTGAAGCTTTCTTT | CASSGQGLSGTEAFF
TRBJ2-3 | TRBD2 | TRBV10-3 | NA | TGTGCCATCAGTGATACTAGCGGGGGGTCAGATACGCAGTATTTT | CAISDTSGGSDTQYF
TRBJ1-6 | NA | TRBV25-1 | NA | TGTGCCAGCAGCAGGGCTAATTCACCCCTCCACTTT | CASSRANSPLHF
TRBJ2-1 | NA | TRBV9 | once | TGTGCCAGCAGCGCAGCGGGACAGAGCTACAATGAGCAGTTCTTC | CASSAAGQSYNEQFF
TRBJ2-7 | TRBD2 | TRBV30 | once | TGTGCCTGGAGTGAGTTGGGTGTTATCGGGAGGGCCCCGCAGTACTTC | CAWSELGVIGRAPQYF
TRBJ2-3 | TRBD2 | TRBV5-1 | few | TGCGCCAGCAGCTTGCAACTAGCGGGAGGGACAGATACGCAGTATTTT | CASSLQLAGGTDTQYF